Presented here are 22 T cell receptor beta chains from one specimen sequenced in a study of T cell repertoires in cytomegalovirus infection. Which antigens these TCRs recognize remains unknown. Each CDR3 protein is one row after TCRdb ran MiXCR on the reads. In the table there are roughly 500,000 distinct CDR3 sequences, 25% to 35% of which are singletons. This specimen was cultured PBMCs, taken from culture after CMV antigen stimulation. These receptors were obtained from a human donor in good health (CMV status not recorded). Some clones in this sample may be carry-over from other donors' samples.

This chain links TRBV28 with TRBJ1-5; maybe TRBD1 (5 bases). Trimming shortened V by 2 bases and J by 9 bases, and 14 bases separated the two germline ends. The CDR3 loop spans 14 amino acids. Germline V CDR1 and CDR2: MDHEN, SYDVKM. The DNA for the CDR3 is TGTGCCAGCAGTTTAAGTGGGGCATTTCTGCCCCAGCATTTT. Amino acid sequence: CASSLSGAFLPQHF.

The V call is TRBV7-2, the J call TRBJ1-2; D gene unclear. CDR3 size: 13 residues. The germline gives CDR1 SGHTA, CDR2 FQGNSA. The V gene lost 2 bases and the J gene lost 7 bases, with 11 bases spanning the gap. For the CDR3, the DNA is TGTGCCAGCAGCTTAACGGCAGATGGTGGCTACACCTTC. This sequence encodes CASSLTADGGYTF. Complete variable domain (other parts from reference TRBV7-2 and TRBJ1-2): GAGVSQSPSNKVTEKGKDVELRCDPISGHTALYWYRQSLGQGLEFLIYFQGNSAPDKSGLPSDRFSAERTGGSVSTLTIQRTQQEDSAVYLCASSLTADGGYTFGSGTRLTVV.

V and J are TRBV4-1 and TRBJ2-3; D possibly matches TRBD1 or TRBD2 (5 bases each). The CDR3 has 17 residues. The V gene's germline CDR1 is MGHRA and CDR2 YSYEKL. The V end was cut by 0 bases, the J end by 5 bases, with 18 bases between. The CDR3 loop reads CASSQDRGGVGIDTQYF. Here the CDR3 DNA reads TGCGCCAGCAGCCAAGATCGTGGGGGAGTAGGGATAGATACGCAGTATTTT.

This clonotype was observed a few times. The chain combines TRBV27 with TRBJ2-4, with a tentative D call TRBD2 (6 bases). Germline CDR1 reads MNHEY; CDR2 reads SMNVEV (reference sequence). This CDR3 spans 15 amino acids. V lost 8 bases and J lost 1, with 15 bases in between. Here the CDR3 DNA reads TGTGCCAGCGCGCGACTGGAGGGTGCCAAAAACATTCAGTACTTC. This gives the protein CASARLEGAKNIQYF.

The V gene is TRBV19, the J gene TRBJ1-5, with no clear D. Germline values: CDR1 LNHDA, CDR2 SQIVND (reference sequence). The ends were cut back, 5 bases at V and 4 bases at J, with 9 bases in the middle. CDR3 size: 13 residues. The CDR3 is CASSATRNQPQHF. The CDR3 bases are TGTGCCAGTAGTGCCACACGGAATCAGCCCCAGCATTTT.

In its sample, this clonotype was seen a few times. The chain is built from TRBV28 and TRBJ2-7; 8 bases agree with TRBD1. Losses at the gene ends were 5 bases for V and 4 bases for J; bases not matched to a gene: 10. The CDR3 sequence is 15 residues long. CDR1 and CDR2 (germline): MDHEN, SYDVKM. CDR3 residues: CASSPRQGIGYEQYF. In nucleotides, the CDR3 is TGTGCCAGCAGTCCCCGACAGGGGATAGGGTACGAGCAGTACTTC.

The chain combines TRBV11-3 with TRBJ2-1, with D perhaps assigned TRBD1 or TRBD2 (6 bases each). CDR3 length equals 14 residues. With 5 bases removed from V and 5 bases from J, the gap between germline ends came to 13 bases. Per germline, CDR1 SGHNT and CDR2 YENEEA. CDR3 residues: CASSLTRGDNEQFF. The CDR3 DNA reads as TGTGCCAGCAGCCTAACTAGGGGGGACAATGAGCAGTTCTTC.

The genes are TRBV12-5 and TRBJ1-2; D is unresolved. The CDR3 length is 13 residues. V gave up 3 bases and J gave up 3 bases, with 8 bases separating them. Germline CDR1 and CDR2: LGHNT and FRNRAP. CDR3 protein: CASGLRGYYGYTF. The DNA for the CDR3 is TGTGCTAGTGGTTTACGGGGTTACTATGGCTACACCTTC. The whole variable domain, remainder taken from reference TRBV12-5 and TRBJ1-2, is DARVTQTPRHKVTEMGQEVTMRCQPILGHNTVFWYRQTMMQGLELLAYFRNRAPLDDSGMPKDRFSAEMPDATLATLKIQPSEPRDSAVYFCASGLRGYYGYTFGSGTRLTVV.

V gene TRBV7-8 combines with J gene TRBJ2-7; 14 bases match TRBD2. The CDR3 consists of 16 residues. Per germline, CDR1 SGHVS and CDR2 FQNEAQ. V lost 5 bases and J lost 2; bases outside the gene matches: 5. DNA for the CDR3: TGTGCCAGCAGCCTTCCGACTAGCGGGAGGGCCTACGAGCAGTACTTC. It codes for CASSLPTSGRAYEQYF.

This clonotype was picked up a small number of times. The chain combines TRBV18 with TRBJ2-7; D perhaps matches TRBD1 (5 bases). The CDR3 extends over 14 amino acids. The V end lost 2 bases, the J end lost 5 bases, and 13 bases lay between the germline ends. The V gene's germline CDR1 is KGHSH and CDR2 LQKENI. CDR3 region: CASSPGARAHEQYF. The CDR3 coding sequence is TGTGCCAGCTCACCAGGGGCCAGGGCCCACGAGCAGTACTTC.

This clonotype was counted between two and nine times. The chain combines TRBV7-8 with TRBJ1-5, with 7 bases fitting TRBD1. Germline CDR1 and CDR2: SGHVS and FQNEAQ. The CDR3 length is 14 residues. V trimming: 1 base; J trimming: 6 bases; junction bases outside the gene matches: 3. The CDR3: CASSLEGASQPQHF. The CDR3 nucleotides read TGTGCCAGCAGCTTAGAGGGGGCCTCTCAGCCCCAGCATTTT.

This clonotype was detected ten times or more. CDR3: CASSPLINEKLFF. CDR3 nucleotide sequence: TGTGCCAGCAGCCCCCTCATAAATGAAAAACTGTTTTTT. The rearrangement joins TRBV7-2 to TRBJ1-4; D call uncertain. From germline, CDR1 is SGHTA and CDR2 FQGNSA. The CDR3 has 13 amino acids. Trimming shortened V by 5 bases and J by 5 bases, and 9 bases separated the two germline ends.

The J gene is TRBJ2-7, the V gene TRBV6-2 or TRBV6-3, with TRBD2 matching 11 bases. V lost 6 bases, J lost 3 bases, and 13 bases stayed unmatched. Germline CDR1 is MNHEY and CDR2 is SVGEGT. This CDR3 is 17 amino acids long. The CDR3 loop reads CASRLRGRGLAGYEQYV. CDR3 bases: TGTGCCAGCAGGCTCAGGGGCCGAGGACTAGCGGGCTACGAGCAGTACGTC.

The chain carries TRBV15 and TRBJ2-5; tentative D call: TRBD2 (5 bases). The V and J ends lost 1 base and 5 bases respectively, with 8 bases between them. CDR3 length: 13 amino acids. CDR1 LNHNV and CDR2 YYDKDF come from the germline V gene (reference sequence). The CDR3: CATSRGTEETQYF. The CDR3 DNA follows: TGTGCCACCAGCAGAGGGACTGAGGAGACCCAGTACTTC.

The rearrangement joins TRBV12-3 or TRBV12-4 to TRBJ1-1; 8 nucleotides align to TRBD1. This CDR3 region has 15 residues. V lost 8 bases to trimming and J lost 3 bases; unmatched junction nucleotides: 11. The CDR3 protein is CASGSTGVADTEAFF. The DNA for the CDR3 is TGTGCCAGCGGCTCGACAGGGGTTGCGGACACTGAAGCTTTCTTT.

This clonotype came up a few times. The chain recombines TRBV12-5 with TRBJ1-5, with D uncertain. V was cut by 5 bases and J by 2 bases, with 7 bases left in between. Germline loops: CDR1 LGHNT, CDR2 FRNRAP. This CDR3 is 13 amino acids long. The CDR3 DNA reads TGTGCTAGTGGTCAGGACGGCAATCAGCCCCAGCATTTT. Protein sequence: CASGQDGNQPQHF.

This clonotype was detected a few times. This chain connects TRBV12-3 or TRBV12-4 to TRBJ2-7; D call uncertain. The CDR3 spans 14 residues. Trimming left V 6 bases short and J 0 bases short, with 12 bases between. In nucleotides, the CDR3 is TGTGCCAGCAGCTGGATTGAGGACTCCTACGAGCAGTACGTC. Amino acid sequence: CASSWIEDSYEQYV.

This clonotype was picked up a small number of times. The rearrangement joins TRBV10-3 to TRBJ1-1; D remains ambiguous. This CDR3 is built from 13 residues. Germline CDR1 and CDR2: ENHRY and SYGVKD. V was pared by 7 bases and J by 0 bases, with 9 bases between. The CDR3 DNA follows: TGTGCCATCACGGGCAGGCTGAACACTGAAGCTTTCTTT. Translating it yields CAITGRLNTEAFF.

CDR3 residues: CASSLGTSAPDSYEQYF. CDR3 in DNA: TGCGCCAGCAGCTTGGGGACTAGCGCCCCGGACTCCTACGAGCAGTACTTC. J is TRBJ2-7 and V is TRBV5-1, with 9 nucleotides matching TRBD2. The J segment lost 0 bases and the V segment lost 0 bases, leaving 7 bases of the junction unmatched. The CDR3 has 17 amino acids. Germline V CDR1 and CDR2: SGHRS, YFSETQ.

The chain couples TRBV30 to TRBJ1-1; 7 nucleotides match TRBD1. Per germline, CDR1 GTSNPN and CDR2 SVGIG (reference sequence). This CDR3 has 12 amino acids. V dropped 8 bases and J dropped 7; count of bases not matched to a gene: 10. CDR3: CARTRDSSEAFF. DNA for the CDR3: TGTGCCCGAACCCGGGACAGCAGTGAAGCTTTCTTT.

The sample holds a few counts of this clonotype. This rearrangement joins TRBV6-2 or TRBV6-3 to TRBJ2-7; D call uncertain. Trimming stripped 4 bases from V and 6 bases from J, with 7 bases between. The CDR3 is 11 residues long. Germline V CDR1 and CDR2: MNHEY, SVGEGT. Here the CDR3 reads CASSFMSEQYF. Here the CDR3 DNA reads TGTGCCAGCAGTTTTATGAGCGAGCAGTACTTC.

This clonotype was picked up a small number of times. The rearrangement joins TRBV7-8 to TRBJ1-2, with a tentative D call TRBD1 (5 bases). Trimming cost V 5 bases and J 4 bases, with 11 bases left between them. The CDR3 has 13 residues. Germline V gene sequence: CDR1 SGHVS, CDR2 FQNEAQ. The CDR3 DNA reads as TGTGCCAGCAGCAAACCAGGGACCTATGGCTACACCTTC. It encodes CASSKPGTYGYTF.